This TCR beta chain was observed in a study of CD8+ T cells in alopecia areata listed by TCRdb under 2018. About the full investigation: Treated patients were enrolled in an open-label pilot trial of oral tofacitinib at 5 to 10 mg twice daily for moderate-to-severe alopecia areata. RNA was extracted with the PAXgene miRNA kit for fixed scalp, the miRNeasy kit for PBMCs, and the RNeasy kit for mouse skin. In humans, TCRbeta sequencing was performed on scalp tissue and on sorted CD4+ and CD8+ peripheral blood T cells from healthy controls and from patients with patchy or totalis/universalis alopecia areata. Disease severity in treated patients was measured with the SALT score, which quantifies the percentage of affected scalp surface area. The study used high-throughput TCRbeta sequencing to examine T cell clonal expansion in alopecia areata, in both the C3H/HeJ mouse model and human patients. TCRbeta CDR3 regions were amplified by immunoSEQ multiplex PCR with 35 Vbeta forward and 13 Jbeta reverse primers. Biopsies were taken from tofacitinib-treated patients at baseline and again at 4 and 24 weeks into treatment, and several of those patients also had a later scalp biopsy. Scalp clonality was compared across normal scalp (n=4), patchy alopecia areata scalp (n=8), and alopecia totalis/universalis scalp (n=8). Patients stayed on tofacitinib for 6 to 18 months and then had 6 months of follow-up off drug so that delayed response and recurrence could be assessed. General study outcomes and caveats: During tofacitinib treatment, many expanded lesional clones stuck around in both scalp and blood, and this persistence may partly explain why relapse happens after treatment is stopped. Compared with normal scalp, lesional scalp had higher clonality and more expanded CD8+ clones, particularly in alopecia totalis/universalis, a pattern that suggests antigenic drive. Unlike mouse skin, which is dominated by gammadelta T cells, normal human skin has resident alphabeta T cells that are also sequenced, and this complicates analysis of the scalp TCR repertoire. Tofacitinib significantly decreased scalp clonality and the number of expanded CD8+ clones among the top 100 scalp clones. Compared with mice, TCR sequences shared between patients were less clear, possibly partly because of HLA diversity across the patient population. Because the treated cohort was small and included a single nonresponder, larger studies are needed to assess links between baseline CD8+ expansion and response.

This clone has just a few counts. Its specific antigen is unknown. At one boundary the junction diverges from the germline segment, which might be a read error. Library method: the immunoSEQ multiplex PCR assay. RNA was extracted from all samples and reverse transcribed into cDNA, which served as template for TCR sequencing. First-strand cDNA was synthesized using SuperScript III with a 2:1 mix of oligo-dT and random hexamers. A synthetic immune receptor repertoire was used to measure amplification bias, and any remaining bias was corrected computationally. As for how the authors treated the data: Raw reads were preprocessed to remove errors, and CDR3 was defined by IMGT conventions from the conserved cysteine to phenylalanine. Clonality was computed as 1 minus the Shannon entropy, with the entropy normalized by log2 of the number of productive unique TCRs. Whether each scalp clone was CD4 or CD8 was inferred by checking scalp TCRbeta sequences against the CD4 and CD8 repertoires from sorted blood. TCRdb's version of the immuneACCESS table is confined to in-frame rearrangements and falls short of the full clone set. An unresolved V gene accounts for under half of the shortfall where checked; the remainder is of unknown origin. That table is the source of V, J and clone size, and D and trimming were worked out from the DNA. This sample gives some 120,000 clones in total; 61% of them show up just once. 5.7% of the sample rests with the top ten.

Per the publication, the time point label means: more than three weeks on oral tofacitinib. The treatment or condition label, as the study defines it: oral pan-JAK inhibitor, 5-10 mg twice daily. Peripheral blood and lesional scalp punch biopsies were obtained from patients with alopecia areata. PBMCs were isolated by density centrifugation and stained for CD3, CD4 and CD8, and CD4+ and CD8+ T cells were sorted on a FACSAria. The TCR was taken from a human donor with alopecia areata. The sequencing used CD4+ T cells sorted from blood, collected at week 4, from a patient treated with tofacitinib.

This receptor carries the CDR3 CASSLRGEGPIF. The DNA sequence is as follows: TGTGCCAGCAGTTTAAGGGGGGAGGGGCCAATCTTC. In this chain, TRBV27 is recombined with TRBJ2-1; 7 matching bases give a weak D call of TRBD2. The germline V gene (reference sequence) sets CDR1 to MNHEY and CDR2 to SMNVEV. The CDR3 goes from the cysteine to the phenylalanine over 12 residues. Solely the CDR3 DNA is kept, with 36 bases framed from the first base.